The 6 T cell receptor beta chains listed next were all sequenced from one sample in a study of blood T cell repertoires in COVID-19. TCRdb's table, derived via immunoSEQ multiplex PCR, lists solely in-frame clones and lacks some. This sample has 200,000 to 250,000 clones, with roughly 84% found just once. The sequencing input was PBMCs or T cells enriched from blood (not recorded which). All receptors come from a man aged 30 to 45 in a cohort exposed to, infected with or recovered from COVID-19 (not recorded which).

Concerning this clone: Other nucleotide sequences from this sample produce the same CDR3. CDR3 amino acids: CASSPGRGTNEKLFF. CDR3 coding DNA: TGCGCCAGCAGCCCCGGAAGGGGGACTAATGAAAAACTGTTTTTT. The chain uses TRBV5-1 and TRBJ1-4; tentatively, D is TRBD1 (6 bases). The CDR3 runs to 15 residues. The V gene lost 4 bases and the J gene lost 2 bases, with 12 bases spanning the gap. The germline V gene encodes CDR1 SGHRS and CDR2 YFSETQ. The full variable domain, completed using reference TRBV5-1 and TRBJ1-4, is KAGVTQTPRYLIKTRGQQVTLSCSPISGHRSVSWYQQTPGQGLQFLFEYFSETQRNKGNFPGRFSGRQFSNSRSEMNVSTLELGDSALYLCASSPGRGTNEKLFFGSGTQLSVL.

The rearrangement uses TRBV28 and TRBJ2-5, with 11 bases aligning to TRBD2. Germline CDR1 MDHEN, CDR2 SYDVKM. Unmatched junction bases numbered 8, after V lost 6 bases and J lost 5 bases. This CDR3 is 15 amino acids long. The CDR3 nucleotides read TGTGCCAGCAGATCTAGCGGGAGGCCTTCGGAGACCCAGTACTTC. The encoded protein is CASRSSGRPSETQYF.

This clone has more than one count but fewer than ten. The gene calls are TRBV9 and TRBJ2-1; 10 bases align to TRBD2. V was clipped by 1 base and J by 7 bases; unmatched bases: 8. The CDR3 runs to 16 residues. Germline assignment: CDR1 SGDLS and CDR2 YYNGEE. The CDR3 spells CASSVSTSGISNEQFF. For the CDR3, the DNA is TGTGCCAGCAGCGTAAGTACTAGCGGGATTTCGAATGAGCAGTTCTTC.

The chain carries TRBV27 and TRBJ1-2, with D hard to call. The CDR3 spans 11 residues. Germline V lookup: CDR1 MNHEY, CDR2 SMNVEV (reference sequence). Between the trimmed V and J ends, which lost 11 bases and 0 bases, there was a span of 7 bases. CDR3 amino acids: CAALSNYGYTF. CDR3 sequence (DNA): TGTGCCGCGCTATCTAACTATGGCTACACCTTC.

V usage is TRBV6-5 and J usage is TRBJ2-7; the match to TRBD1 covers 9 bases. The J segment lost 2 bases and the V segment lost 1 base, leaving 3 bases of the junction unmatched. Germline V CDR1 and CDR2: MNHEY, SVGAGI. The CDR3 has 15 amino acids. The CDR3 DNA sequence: TGTGCCAGCAGTTACTGGGGGACAGGGACCTACGAGCAGTACTTC. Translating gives CASSYWGTGTYEQYF.

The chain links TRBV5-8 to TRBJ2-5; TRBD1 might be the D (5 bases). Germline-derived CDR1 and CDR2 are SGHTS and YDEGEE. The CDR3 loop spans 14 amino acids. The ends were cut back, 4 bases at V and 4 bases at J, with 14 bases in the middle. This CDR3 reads CASSLLTTGETQYF. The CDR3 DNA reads TGTGCCAGCAGCCTCCTAACAACAGGAGAGACCCAGTACTTC. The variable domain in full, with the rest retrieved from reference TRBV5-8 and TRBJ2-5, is EAGVTQSPTHLIKTRGQQATLRCSPISGHTSVYWYQQALGLGLQFLLWYDEGEERNRGNFPPRFSGRQFPNYSSELNVNALELEDSALYLCASSLLTTGETQYFGPGTRLLVL.